A selection of T cell receptor beta chains follows, all from one sample in a study of metastatic and nonmetastatic thyroid tumors. Via MiXCR, TCRdb re-called the PCR reads. The data contain some 14,000 clones, around 25% of them singletons. The sample consisted of tumor tissue. These receptors came from a female donor with papillary thyroid cancer or a benign thyroid nodule (not recorded which). Some clones in this sample may be carry-over from other donors' samples. CDR3s include the opening cysteine and the closing phenylalanine or tryptophan. The D gene is left open where the match is weak. Size values are once, few and many counts, or a class for expanded clones, and some rows have none.

TRBV28	NA	NA	TRBJ1-5	CASSSQITDQPQHF
TRBV9	NA	NA	TRBJ2-7	CASSLGIIGFDEQYF
TRBV28	NA	few	TRBJ1-2	CASSLGGSYGYTF
TRBV11-2	NA	NA	TRBJ2-1	CASSLIGEEQFF
TRBV27	NA	NA	TRBJ2-3	CASSLSLRGLPSTDTQYF
TRBV30	NA	NA	TRBJ1-2	CASRGNADYGYTF
TRBV20-1	NA	NA	TRBJ2-5	CSASPHWPSETQYF
TRBV20-1	TRBD1	once	TRBJ2-3	CSVHRGRADTQYF
TRBV5-1	NA	many	TRBJ2-1	CASTRIGQSNEQFF
TRBV2	NA	few	TRBJ2-7	CASSRGQFSYEQYF
TRBV20-1	NA	many	TRBJ2-7	CSASSTGSAPSEQYF
TRBV5-5	TRBD2	many	TRBJ2-1	CASSLGHRGSGIYNEQFF
TRBV20-1	TRBD2	NA	TRBJ2-7	CSARDGRASGSYEQYF
TRBV28	TRBD1	medium-sized	TRBJ1-2	CASKQGGWWDGYTF
TRBV2	NA	medium-sized	TRBJ1-6	CASSEVGDNSPLHF
TRBV5-4	NA	few	TRBJ2-1	CASSPTSSYNEQFF
TRBV27	NA	medium-sized	TRBJ2-1	CASTPGLGPTSYNEQFF
TRBV6-1	NA	medium-sized	TRBJ2-3	CASSEGTPLRDTQYF
TRBV11-3	TRBD2	NA	TRBJ2-3	CASSLGTSGPDTQYF
TRBV28	NA	few	TRBJ2-2	CASRIRGSRELFF
TRBV20-1	TRBD2	many	TRBJ2-7	CSARREGLPEQYF
TRBV7-8	NA	NA	TRBJ1-1	CASRSPENTEAFF
TRBV27	NA	NA	TRBJ2-6	CASSSDMGSSSWANVLTF
TRBV5-6	TRBD2	many	TRBJ2-5	CASSLAGGRVKETQYF
TRBV12-3/TRBV12-4	TRBD1	NA	TRBJ1-2	CASSLVDRRGYGYTF
TRBV20-1	TRBD1	medium-sized	TRBJ1-3	CSAGGGRNTIYF
TRBV5-6	NA	NA	TRBJ1-1	CASSLRWRLNTEAFF
TRBV5-8	NA	NA	TRBJ1-2	CASSFFTGRNYGYTF
TRBV10-3	TRBD2	medium-sized	TRBJ2-3	CAISGGVIRTSTDTQYF
TRBV7-8	NA	many	TRBJ2-3	CASSPSPSNTQYF
TRBV6-5	NA	medium-sized	TRBJ1-2	CASSYSPAGTPYGYTF
TRBV28	NA	NA	TRBJ2-7	CASSYGEQYF
TRBV6-4	NA	medium-sized	TRBJ2-3	CASSDSKGSADTQYF
TRBV6-5	TRBD2	NA	TRBJ2-3	CASSFSRAGGPTDTQYF
TRBV5-5	NA	many	TRBJ1-5	CASSLVASRGQPQHF
TRBV29-1	TRBD2	many	TRBJ2-1	CSGRTSIDEQFF
TRBV30	NA	medium-sized	TRBJ1-1	CAWSVSANTEAFF
TRBV24-1	NA	few	TRBJ1-1	CANHPPAFF
TRBV3-1	NA	NA	TRBJ2-6	CASSQEGSNGANVLTF
TRBV6-1	NA	medium-sized	TRBJ1-2	CASSEALVGDSYGYTF
TRBV19	TRBD1	NA	TRBJ2-7	CASSMKDRDYEQYF
TRBV2	TRBD1	NA	TRBJ2-1	CASSGRTGGSSGPIF
TRBV9	NA	NA	TRBJ2-5	CPSSVAAGRQGTQYF
TRBV6-1	TRBD1	NA	TRBJ1-5	CASSEEGQGFQPQHF
TRBV13	TRBD1	NA	TRBJ2-7	CASSLGQGAGEQYF
TRBV5-1	NA	once	TRBJ2-2	CASSLGAEAGELFF
TRBV3-1	NA	medium-sized	TRBJ2-3	CASSQVADTQYF
TRBV5-5	TRBD2	NA	TRBJ2-7	CASSLLAGSSYEQYF
TRBV2	TRBD2	medium-sized	TRBJ2-7	CASSSGGSSYEQYF
TRBV30	TRBD1	NA	TRBJ2-6	CALGQGADGANVLTF
TRBV3-1	NA	NA	TRBJ2-3	CASSQGRVDTQYF
TRBV6-1	TRBD1	NA	TRBJ1-2	CASKTGALYGYTF
TRBV5-1	NA	many	TRBJ2-6	CASSPWGDSSGANVLTF
TRBV6-2/TRBV6-3	TRBD1	few	TRBJ2-7	CASSYRGQCYEHYF
TRBV10-3	NA	medium-sized	TRBJ1-1	CAISREPPRPEAFF
TRBV4-2	NA	many	TRBJ2-1	CASSQERLAREQFF
TRBV5-1	NA	NA	TRBJ2-7	CASSLVGQPGEQYF